This TCR beta chain was captured by sequencing in a study of control samples from healthy donors and cancer patients. This CDR3 has 16 residues. Per the germline V gene, CDR1 is MNHNY and CDR2 is SVGAGI (reference sequence). The ends were cut back, 0 bases at V and 6 bases at J, with 15 bases in the middle. This clone was observed a handful of times. TCRdb's copy holds only in-frame clones and misses some; the assay was immunoSEQ multiplex PCR. The sample records 40,000 to 45,000 clones, about 75% being singletons. This sequence originates from a male donor with melanoma. The sequenced sample was formalin-fixed, paraffin-embedded tissue. The chain links TRBV6-6 to TRBJ1-5, with D possibly matching TRBD1 (6 bases). In nucleotides, the CDR3 is TGTGCCAGCAGTTACTCTGGGGGCGCGGGGACTCAGCCCCAGCATTTT. Its translation: CASSYSGGAGTQPQHF.